This T cell receptor beta chain was captured in a study of T-cell reconstitution after alpha-beta-depleted transplantation in children. This clonotype was seen repeatedly, ten times or more. Its antigen is unidentified. Unique molecular identifiers were incorporated when the TCRbeta library was constructed. One entry per CDR3 protein results from TCRdb running MiXCR on the PCR reads. The repertoire consists of 450,000 to 550,000 distinct CDR3 sequences, with roughly an eighth occurring once and the leading ten covering 13% to 15%. Whole-study findings and limits: Several hundred expanded graft clones reportedly supplied alpha-beta T cells about two months after transplant. By one year post-transplant, T-cell counts and diversity largely arose from T cells that were newly produced. The origin of high day-60 TCRbeta diversity in some patients lay in surviving recipient T cells and thymic progenitors.

The CDR3 extends over 15 amino acids. The V gene's germline CDR1 is LNHNV and CDR2 YYDKDF (reference sequence). After removal of 7 bases from V and 0 bases from J, the junction contained 5 bases not matched to a gene. The sequence derives from a female patient aged 2-10 years who had a stem cell transplant for aplastic anemia, so the T cells may come from the graft donor. The chain uses TRBV15 and TRBJ2-1, with 8 bases identical to TRBD2. This sample comprised PBMCs, mostly from graft donor cells, obtained 180 days after TCRalphabeta/CD19-depleted stem cell transplant. CDR3 region: CATTIAGNSYNEQFF. The CDR3 bases are TGTGCCACCACAATAGCGGGAAACTCCTACAATGAGCAGTTCTTC. Supplemented by reference TRBV15 and TRBJ2-1, the full variable domain reads DAMVIQNPRYQVTQFGKPVTLSCSQTLNHNVMYWYQQKSSQAPKLLFHYYDKDFNNEADTPDNFQSRRPNTSFCFLDIRSPGLGDTAMYLCATTIAGNSYNEQFFGPGTRLTVL.